This TCR beta chain was sequenced during a study of T cells in Graves' hyperthyroidism and ophthalmopathy. The CDR3 runs 17 residues. The germline CDR1 and CDR2 sequences are MDHEN and SYDVKM. V lost 3 bases to trimming and J lost 5 bases; unmatched junction nucleotides: 12. RNA transcripts served as the template for amplifying TCR beta CDR3 regions. The HTBI set primed first-round TCR CDR3 RT-PCR. Via MiXCR, TCRdb re-called the multiplex PCR reads, giving one row per CDR3 protein. The table lists some 370,000 distinct CDR3 sequences, about 18% of them singletons. This clonotype was obtained from a woman aged 25 to 39 with Graves' hyperthyroidism that later progressed to Graves' ophthalmopathy. The chain links TRBV28 to TRBJ2-3, with TRBD2 identical over 9 bases. The sample comprised blood. CDR3 sequence: CASSFSGGRALGDTQYF. CDR3 coding DNA: TGTGCCAGCAGTTTCAGCGGGGGGAGGGCCTTGGGAGATACGCAGTATTTT.